The 5 T cell receptor beta chains below come from one sample, sequenced in a study of cytomegalovirus exposure and HLA in healthy donors. Amplification used 60 Vbeta primers and 13 Jbeta primers. The data were produced by immunoSEQ multiplex PCR, yet TCRdb's version contains in-frame clones alone and is incomplete. The top ten clones hold about 2.9% of a sample with around 160,000 clones, around 68% of them seen once. Sequences were obtained from PBMCs. Every receptor here comes from a woman aged 40 to 55 in good health and CMV-seropositive.

A single count supports this clone. V is TRBV7-8 and J is TRBJ2-3; 7 positions agree with TRBD1. V was clipped by 5 bases and J by 4 bases; unmatched bases: 6. In germline, CDR1 is SGHVS, CDR2 FQNEAQ. The CDR3 spans 14 residues. CDR3 bases: TGTGCCAGCAGCGGAGAGCAGGGGGCAGATACGCAGTATTTT. Protein product: CASSGEQGADTQYF.

The chain links TRBV4-1 to TRBJ2-6, with 11 nucleotides matching TRBD2. Trimming cost V 0 bases and J 3 bases; bases outside gene matches: 10. The CDR3 length is 20 residues. Germline loops: CDR1 MGHRA, CDR2 YSYEKL. The CDR3 sequence: CASSQDISGRGIGGANVLTF. CDR3 nucleotides: TGCGCCAGCAGCCAAGACATTAGCGGGAGGGGAATAGGTGGGGCCAACGTCCTGACTTTC.

This clone was counted only a few times. V gene TRBV5-5 combines with J gene TRBJ2-1, with 9 bases identical to TRBD1. CDR1 SGHKS and CDR2 YYEKEE come from the germline V gene (reference sequence). V was clipped by 3 bases and J by 2 bases; unmatched bases: 3. The CDR3 has 15 residues. CDR3 loop: CASSSGTGTYNEQFF. The CDR3 nucleotides are TGTGCCAGCAGCTCCGGGACAGGGACCTACAATGAGCAGTTCTTC.

The genes are TRBV9 and TRBJ2-7; 10 bases line up with TRBD2. The germline CDR1 and CDR2 sequences are SGDLS and YYNGEE. CDR3 length equals 13 residues. V lost 4 bases and J lost 5; bases outside the gene matches: 3. The CDR3 coding sequence is TGTGCCAGCAGCACGGGACTAGCGAACGAGCAGTACTTC. Its protein is CASSTGLANEQYF.

The gene calls are TRBV10-3 and TRBJ1-5, with 7 bases lining up with TRBD1. The CDR3 totals 15 residues. CDR1 is ENHRY, CDR2 SYGVKD, per germline. V shed 6 bases, J shed 2 bases, and the junction held 7 bases outside the gene matches. The CDR3 DNA follows: TGTGCCATCAGGGGGAGACAGGGAGGCAATCAGCCCCAGCATTTT. As protein: CAIRGRQGGNQPQHF.